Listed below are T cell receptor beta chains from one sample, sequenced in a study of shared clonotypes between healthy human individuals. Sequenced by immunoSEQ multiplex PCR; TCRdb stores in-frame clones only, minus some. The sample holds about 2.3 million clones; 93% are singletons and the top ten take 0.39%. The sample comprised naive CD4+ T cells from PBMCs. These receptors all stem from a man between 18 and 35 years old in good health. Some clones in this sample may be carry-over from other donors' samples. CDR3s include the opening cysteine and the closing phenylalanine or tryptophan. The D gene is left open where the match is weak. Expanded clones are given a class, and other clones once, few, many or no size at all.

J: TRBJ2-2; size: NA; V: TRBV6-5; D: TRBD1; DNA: TGTGCCAGCAGTTACCAACAGGGGCCCACCGGGGAGCTGTTTTTT; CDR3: CASSYQQGPTGELFF
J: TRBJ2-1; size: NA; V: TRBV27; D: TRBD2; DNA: TGTGCCAGCAGCTTGACTAGCGGGATCTTCAATGAGCAGTTCTTC; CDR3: CASSLTSGIFNEQFF
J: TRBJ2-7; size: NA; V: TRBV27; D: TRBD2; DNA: TGTGCCAGCAGTTTTTCGTCTAGCGGGAGGCCCTACGAGCAGTACTTC; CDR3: CASSFSSSGRPYEQYF
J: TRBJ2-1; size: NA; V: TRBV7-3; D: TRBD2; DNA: TGTGCCAGCAGCCTACCTAAAGGACTAGCGGGAGGCACTGAGCAGTTCTTC; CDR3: CASSLPKGLAGGTEQFF
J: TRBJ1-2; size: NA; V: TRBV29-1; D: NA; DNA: TGCAGCTCCCTCCGGGTGGGGACGGATGGCTACACCTTC; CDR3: CSSLRVGTDGYTF
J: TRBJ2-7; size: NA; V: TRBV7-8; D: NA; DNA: TGTGCCAGCTTCCCCCTTATGGGCGGGACCTACGAGCAGTACTTC; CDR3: CASFPLMGGTYEQYF
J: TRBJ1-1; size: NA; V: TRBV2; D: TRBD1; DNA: TGTGCCAGTCCACAGGGGCGAGACACTGAAGCTTTCTTT; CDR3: CASPQGRDTEAFF
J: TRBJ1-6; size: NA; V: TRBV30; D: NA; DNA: TGTGCCTGGACGCCAAGATATAATTCACCCCTCCACTTT; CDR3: CAWTPRYNSPLHF
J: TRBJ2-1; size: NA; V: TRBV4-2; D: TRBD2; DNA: TGTGCCAGCAGCCAAGATCAGGGCGGGAGGTTTAAGTTCTTC; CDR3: CASSQDQGGRFKFF
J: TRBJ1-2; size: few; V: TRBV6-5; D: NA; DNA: TGTGCCAGCAGTTACTCAGGGGTCGGCTACACCTTC; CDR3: CASSYSGVGYTF
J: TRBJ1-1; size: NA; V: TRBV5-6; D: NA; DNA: TGTGCCAGCAGTGACAGGTCCCGTGTCGCTGAAGCTTTCTTT; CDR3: CASSDRSRVAEAFF
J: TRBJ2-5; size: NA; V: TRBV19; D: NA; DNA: TGTGCCAGCGCCGGGACGGGGTTAAGAAAGACCCAGTACTTC; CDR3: CASAGTGLRKTQYF
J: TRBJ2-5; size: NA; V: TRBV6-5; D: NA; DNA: TGTGCCAGCAGCAGAGATAGAGTGGGGGAGACCCAGTACTTC; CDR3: CASSRDRVGETQYF
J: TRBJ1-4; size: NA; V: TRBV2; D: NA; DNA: TGTGCCAGCAGTGAATGGCTTGTGGGTAGCGTTAATGAAAAACTGTTTTTT; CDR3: CASSEWLVGSVNEKLFF
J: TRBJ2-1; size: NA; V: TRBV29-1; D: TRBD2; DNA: TGCAGCGCCGCGGGACTAGCGGGAGGGCCCTTCAATGAGCAGTTCTTC; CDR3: CSAAGLAGGPFNEQFF
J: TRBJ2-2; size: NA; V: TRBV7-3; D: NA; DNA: TGTGCCAGCAGCTTATTCAGGGCCGACACCGGGGAGCTGTTTTTT; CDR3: CASSLFRADTGELFF
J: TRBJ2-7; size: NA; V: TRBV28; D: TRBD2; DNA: TGTGCCAGCAGTCCTCGACTAGCTGTGACCTACGAGCAGTACTTC; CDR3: CASSPRLAVTYEQYF
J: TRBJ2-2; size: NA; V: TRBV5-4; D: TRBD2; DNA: TGTGCCAGCAGCTATAGCGGGAGGGGAACCGGGGAGCTGTTTTTT; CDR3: CASSYSGRGTGELFF
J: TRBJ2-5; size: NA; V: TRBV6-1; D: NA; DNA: TGTGCCAGCAGTGTGAACAGGATTTTGGAGACCCAGTACTTC; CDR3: CASSVNRILETQYF
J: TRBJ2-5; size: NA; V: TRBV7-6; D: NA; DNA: TGTGCCAGCAGCTTAACGGCGGGGATCCAAGAGACCCAGTACTTC; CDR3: CASSLTAGIQETQYF
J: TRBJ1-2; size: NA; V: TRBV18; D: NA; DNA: TGTGCCAGCTCACCCGGGGACGGTCCTAACTATGGCTACACCTTC; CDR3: CASSPGDGPNYGYTF
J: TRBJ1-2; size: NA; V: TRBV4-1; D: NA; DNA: TGCGCCAGCAGCCTGACGAAGGACGGGTTTAACTATGGCTACACCTTC; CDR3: CASSLTKDGFNYGYTF